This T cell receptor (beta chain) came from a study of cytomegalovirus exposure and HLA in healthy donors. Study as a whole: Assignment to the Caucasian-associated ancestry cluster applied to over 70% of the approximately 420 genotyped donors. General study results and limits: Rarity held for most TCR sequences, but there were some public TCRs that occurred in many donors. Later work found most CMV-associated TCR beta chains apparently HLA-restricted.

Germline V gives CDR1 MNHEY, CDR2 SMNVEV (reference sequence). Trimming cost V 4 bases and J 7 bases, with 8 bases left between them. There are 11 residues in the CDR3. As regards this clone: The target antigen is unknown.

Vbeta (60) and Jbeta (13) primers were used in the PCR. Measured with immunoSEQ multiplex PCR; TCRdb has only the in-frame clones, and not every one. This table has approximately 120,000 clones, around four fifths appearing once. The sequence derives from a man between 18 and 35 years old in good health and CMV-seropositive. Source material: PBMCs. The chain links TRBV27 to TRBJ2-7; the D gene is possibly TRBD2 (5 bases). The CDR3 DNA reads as TGTGCCAGCAGTTCCCGGGGTGAGCAGTACTTC. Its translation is CASSSRGEQYF.